This T cell receptor (beta chain) was identified in a study of blood T cells in healthy people across ages. In the study overall: Per every two T cells, about one barcoded beta molecule was captured by template switching. Study-level points and caveats: Percentage of naive T cells showed a strong correlation with TCR beta diversity.

Germline V lookup: CDR1 MNHEY, CDR2 SMNVEV (reference sequence). The CDR3 is made up of 16 amino acids. Trimming shortened V by 4 bases and J by 1 base, and 14 bases separated the two germline ends. Combining a sample-barcoded 5' primer with a J-beta primer mix, a second PCR ran for roughly 6 to 12 cycles. The template-switch adaptor was a 5' adaptor with 12 random nucleotides. It tagged each cDNA molecule. TCRdb re-derived calls from the 5' RACE reads in MiXCR, one entry per CDR3 protein. The data contain approximately 600,000 distinct CDR3 sequences, roughly 58% of them singletons. This clonotype came up a few times. What it recognizes is unknown. Each donor had 8.5 to 10 milliliters of peripheral blood drawn.

The source is a man in his 60s in good health. The chain employs TRBV27 and TRBJ2-1, with D perhaps TRBD2 (6 bases). Input material: blood. The CDR3 loop is CASSSPLGGSYNEQFF. The CDR3 nucleotides read TGTGCCAGCAGTTCCCCTCTGGGGGGTTCCTACAATGAGCAGTTCTTC.